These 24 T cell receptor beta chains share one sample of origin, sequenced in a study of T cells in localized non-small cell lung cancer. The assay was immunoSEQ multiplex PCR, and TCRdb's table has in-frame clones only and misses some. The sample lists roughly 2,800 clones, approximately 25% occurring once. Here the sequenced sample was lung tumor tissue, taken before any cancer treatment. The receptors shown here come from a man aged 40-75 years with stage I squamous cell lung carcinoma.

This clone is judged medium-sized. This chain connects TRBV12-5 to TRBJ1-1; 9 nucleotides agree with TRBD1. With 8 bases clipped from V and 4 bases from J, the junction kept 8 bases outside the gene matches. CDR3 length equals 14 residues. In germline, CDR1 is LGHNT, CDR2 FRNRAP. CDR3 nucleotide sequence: TGTGCTAGTACCTACAGGGGGCCGGGCACTGAAGCTTTCTTT. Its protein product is CASTYRGPGTEAFF.

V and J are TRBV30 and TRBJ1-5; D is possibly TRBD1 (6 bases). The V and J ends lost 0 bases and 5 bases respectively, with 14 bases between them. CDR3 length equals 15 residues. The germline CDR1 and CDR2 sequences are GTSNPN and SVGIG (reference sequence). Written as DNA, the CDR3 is TGTGCCTGGAGTGTACCTGGGGGGGCCTATCAGCCCCAGCATTTT. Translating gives CAWSVPGGAYQPQHF. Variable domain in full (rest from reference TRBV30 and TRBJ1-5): SQTIHQWPATLVQPVGSPLSLECTVEGTSNPNLYWYRQAAGRGLQLLFYSVGIGQISSEVPQNLSASRPQDRQFILSSKKLLLSDSGFYLCAWSVPGGAYQPQHFGDGTRLSIL.

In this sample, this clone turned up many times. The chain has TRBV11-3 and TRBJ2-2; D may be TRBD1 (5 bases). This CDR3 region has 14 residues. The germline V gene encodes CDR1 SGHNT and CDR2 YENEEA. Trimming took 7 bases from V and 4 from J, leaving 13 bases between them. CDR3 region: CASTLDRSTGELFF. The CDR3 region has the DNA TGTGCCAGCACCCTTGACAGAAGCACCGGGGAGCTGTTTTTT.

CDR3 sequence reads: CASSVTQGGNSPLHF. CDR3 sequence (DNA): TGTGCCAGCAGCGTAACCCAGGGGGGTAATTCACCCCTCCACTTT. V gene TRBV9 combines with J gene TRBJ1-6, with 7 bases matching TRBD1. The CDR3 is 15 residues long. In germline, CDR1 is SGDLS, CDR2 YYNGEE. J was trimmed by 6 bases and V by 1 base; bases with no gene match: 4.

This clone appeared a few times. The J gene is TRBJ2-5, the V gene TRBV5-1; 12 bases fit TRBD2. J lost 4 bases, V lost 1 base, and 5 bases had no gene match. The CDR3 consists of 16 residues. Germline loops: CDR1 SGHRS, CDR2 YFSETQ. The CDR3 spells CASSLTTSGGSETQYF. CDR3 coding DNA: TGCGCCAGCAGCTTGACCACTAGCGGGGGGTCAGAGACCCAGTACTTC.

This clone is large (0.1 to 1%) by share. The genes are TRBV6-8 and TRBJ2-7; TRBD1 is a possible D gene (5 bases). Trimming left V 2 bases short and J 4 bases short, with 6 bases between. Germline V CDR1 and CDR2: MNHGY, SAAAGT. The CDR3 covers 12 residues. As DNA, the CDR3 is TGTGCCAGCAGTTACCAGGGTTACGAGCAGTACTTC. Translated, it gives CASSYQGYEQYF.

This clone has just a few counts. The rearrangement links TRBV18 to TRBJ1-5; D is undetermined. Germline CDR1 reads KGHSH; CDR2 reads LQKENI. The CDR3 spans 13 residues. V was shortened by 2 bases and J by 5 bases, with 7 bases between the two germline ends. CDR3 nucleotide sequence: TGTGCCAGCTCACCAGGGCCGGATCAGCCCCAGCATTTT. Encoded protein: CASSPGPDQPQHF.

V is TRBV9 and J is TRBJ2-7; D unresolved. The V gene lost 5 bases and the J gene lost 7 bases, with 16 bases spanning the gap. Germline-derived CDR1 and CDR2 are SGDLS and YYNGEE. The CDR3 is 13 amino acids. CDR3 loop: CASSFGSGWEQYF. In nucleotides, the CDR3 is TGTGCCAGCAGTTTTGGCTCCGGCTGGGAGCAGTACTTC.

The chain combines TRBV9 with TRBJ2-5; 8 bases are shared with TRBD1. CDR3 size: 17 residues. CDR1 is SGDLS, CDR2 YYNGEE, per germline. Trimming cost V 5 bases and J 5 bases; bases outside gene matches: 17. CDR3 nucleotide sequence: TGTGCCAGCAGTGAAAATATCGGGACAGGAAGTAAGGAGACCCAGTACTTC. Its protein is CASSENIGTGSKETQYF.

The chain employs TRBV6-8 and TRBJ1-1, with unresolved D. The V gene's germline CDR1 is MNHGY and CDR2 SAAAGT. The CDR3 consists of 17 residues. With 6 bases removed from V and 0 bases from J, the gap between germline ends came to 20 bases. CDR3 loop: CASSYINSAYMNTEAFF. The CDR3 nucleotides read TGTGCCAGCAGCTACATCAACAGCGCGTACATGAACACTGAAGCTTTCTTT.

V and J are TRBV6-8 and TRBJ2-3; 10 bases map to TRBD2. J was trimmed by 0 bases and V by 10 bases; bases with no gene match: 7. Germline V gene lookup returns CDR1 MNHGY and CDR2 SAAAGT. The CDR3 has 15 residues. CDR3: CAIRASGGSTDTQYF. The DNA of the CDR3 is TGTGCCATCAGGGCTAGCGGGGGAAGCACAGATACGCAGTATTTT.

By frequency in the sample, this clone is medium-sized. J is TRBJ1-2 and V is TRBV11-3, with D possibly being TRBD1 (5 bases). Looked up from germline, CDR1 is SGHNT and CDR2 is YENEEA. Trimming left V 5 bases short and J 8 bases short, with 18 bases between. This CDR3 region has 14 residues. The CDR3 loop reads CASSLLGLEKGYTF. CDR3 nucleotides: TGTGCCAGCAGCCTACTGGGGCTAGAGAAGGGCTACACCTTC.

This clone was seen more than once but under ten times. The CDR3 DNA follows: TGTGCCAGCACTGGACAGGGGGGGATAAGCCGCGATGGCTACACCTTC. It translates to CASTGQGGISRDGYTF. The chain employs TRBV28 and TRBJ1-2, with TRBD1 matching 10 bases. The CDR3 contains 16 residues. The germline gives CDR1 MDHEN, CDR2 SYDVKM. With V trimmed by 7 bases and J by 6 bases, 14 bases remained unmatched.

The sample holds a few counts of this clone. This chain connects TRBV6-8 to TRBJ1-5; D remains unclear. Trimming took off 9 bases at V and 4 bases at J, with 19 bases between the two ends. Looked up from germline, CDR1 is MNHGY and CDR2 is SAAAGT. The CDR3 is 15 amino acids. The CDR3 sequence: CASRDRDPANQPQHF. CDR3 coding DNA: TGTGCCAGTAGGGATCGAGATCCGGCTAATCAGCCCCAGCATTTT.

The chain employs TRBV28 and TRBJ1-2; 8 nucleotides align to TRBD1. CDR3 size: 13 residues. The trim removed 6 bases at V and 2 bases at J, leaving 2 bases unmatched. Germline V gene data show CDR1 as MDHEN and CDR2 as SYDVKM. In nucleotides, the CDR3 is TGTGCCAGCAGGGCAGGGGGCAACTATGGCTACACCTTC. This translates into CASRAGGNYGYTF.

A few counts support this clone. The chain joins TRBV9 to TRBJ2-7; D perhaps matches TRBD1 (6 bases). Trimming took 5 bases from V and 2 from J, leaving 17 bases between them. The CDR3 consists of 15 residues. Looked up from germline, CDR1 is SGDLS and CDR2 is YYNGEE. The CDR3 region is CASRDQSTGTYEQYF. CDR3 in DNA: TGTGCCAGCAGAGATCAAAGTACAGGGACCTACGAGCAGTACTTC.

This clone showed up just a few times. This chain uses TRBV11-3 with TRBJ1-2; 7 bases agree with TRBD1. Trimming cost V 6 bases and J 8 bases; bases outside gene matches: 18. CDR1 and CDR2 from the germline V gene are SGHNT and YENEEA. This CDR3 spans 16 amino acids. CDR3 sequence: CASSPNLIRDSRGYTF. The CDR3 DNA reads TGTGCCAGCAGTCCCAATCTTATCCGGGACAGTCGCGGCTACACCTTC.

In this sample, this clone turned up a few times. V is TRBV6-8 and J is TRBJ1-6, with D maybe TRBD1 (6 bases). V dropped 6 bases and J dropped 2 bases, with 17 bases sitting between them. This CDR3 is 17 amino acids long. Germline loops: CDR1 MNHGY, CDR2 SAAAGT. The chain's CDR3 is CASSREGGRTYNSPLHF. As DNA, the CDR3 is TGTGCCAGCAGCAGAGAAGGGGGTCGGACCTATAATTCACCCCTCCACTTT.

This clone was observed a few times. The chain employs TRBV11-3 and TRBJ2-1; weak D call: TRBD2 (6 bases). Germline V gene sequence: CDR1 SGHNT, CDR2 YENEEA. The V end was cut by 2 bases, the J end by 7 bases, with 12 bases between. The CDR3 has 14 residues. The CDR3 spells CASSLMISGNEQFF. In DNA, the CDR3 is TGTGCCAGCAGCTTAATGATTAGCGGTAATGAGCAGTTCTTC.

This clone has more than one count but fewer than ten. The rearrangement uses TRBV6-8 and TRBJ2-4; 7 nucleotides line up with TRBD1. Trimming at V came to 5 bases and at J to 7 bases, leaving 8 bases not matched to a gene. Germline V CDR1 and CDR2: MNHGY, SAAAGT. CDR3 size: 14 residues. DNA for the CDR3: TGTGCCAGCAGTGTAGGGGGCGCAAGTAACATTCAGTACTTC. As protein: CASSVGGASNIQYF.

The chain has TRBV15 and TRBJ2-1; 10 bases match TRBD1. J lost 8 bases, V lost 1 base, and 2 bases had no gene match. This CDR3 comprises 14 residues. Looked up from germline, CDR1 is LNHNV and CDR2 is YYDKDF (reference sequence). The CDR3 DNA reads TGTGCCACCAGCAGAGGACAGGGGGCGTATGAGCAGTTCTTC. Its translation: CATSRGQGAYEQFF.

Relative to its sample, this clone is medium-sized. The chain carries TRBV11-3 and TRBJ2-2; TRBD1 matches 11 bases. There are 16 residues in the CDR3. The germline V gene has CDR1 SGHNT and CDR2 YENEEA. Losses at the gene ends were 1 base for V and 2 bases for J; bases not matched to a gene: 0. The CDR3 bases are TGTGCCAGCAGCTTAGGGACAGGGGGCAACACCGGGGAGCTGTTTTTT. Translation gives CASSLGTGGNTGELFF.

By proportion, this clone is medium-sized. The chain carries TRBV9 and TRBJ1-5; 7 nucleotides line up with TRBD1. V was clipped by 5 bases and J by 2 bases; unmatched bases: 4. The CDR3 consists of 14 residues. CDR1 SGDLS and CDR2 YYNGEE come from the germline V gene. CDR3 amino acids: CASSLDRGNQPQHF. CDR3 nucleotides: TGTGCCAGCAGTCTTGACAGGGGCAATCAGCCCCAGCATTTT.

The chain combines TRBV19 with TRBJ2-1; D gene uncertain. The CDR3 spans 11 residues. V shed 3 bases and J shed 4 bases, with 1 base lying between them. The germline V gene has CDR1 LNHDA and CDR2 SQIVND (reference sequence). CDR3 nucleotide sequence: TGTGCCAGTAGTATTTACAATGAGCAGTTCTTC. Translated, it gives CASSIYNEQFF.